A selection of T cell receptor beta chains follows, all from one sample in a study of monozygotic twins with cystic fibrosis. Here immunoSEQ multiplex PCR was the method, and the copy in TCRdb shows in-frame clones only, minus some. This table has 30,000 or so clones, roughly 96% appearing once. Sequenced input: blood. These receptors came from a girl aged 2-15 years with cystic fibrosis. The CDR3 runs from the conserved cysteine through the conserved F or W. The order of the fields is V gene, D gene, J gene, clone size, CDR3 protein, CDR3 DNA. D genes are given only for firm matches. For some rows the clone size is stated as once, few or many, or as a class when expanded; others skip it.

v_gene: TRBV10-3; d_gene: -; j_gene: TRBJ2-3; abundance: -; CDR3aa: CAINLNLTDTQYF; CDR3nt: TGTGCCATCAACTTGAACCTAACCGATACGCAGTATTTT
v_gene: TRBV5-4; d_gene: TRBD1; j_gene: TRBJ1-2; abundance: -; CDR3aa: CASSLPGQGVANYGYTF; CDR3nt: TGTGCCAGCAGCCTTCCGGGACAGGGGGTTGCTAACTATGGCTACACCTTC
v_gene: TRBV4-1; d_gene: -; j_gene: TRBJ1-4; abundance: -; CDR3aa: CASSQVPGVNEKLFF; CDR3nt: TGCGCCAGCAGCCAAGTGCCGGGGGTGAATGAAAAACTGTTTTTT
v_gene: TRBV29-1; d_gene: TRBD1; j_gene: TRBJ1-1; abundance: -; CDR3aa: CSVKQGAVNTEAFF; CDR3nt: TGCAGCGTTAAACAGGGGGCGGTGAACACTGAAGCTTTCTTT
v_gene: TRBV10-3; d_gene: TRBD2; j_gene: TRBJ2-2; abundance: -; CDR3aa: CAMTSGRANGELFF; CDR3nt: TGTGCCATGACTAGCGGGAGGGCCAACGGGGAGCTGTTTTTT
v_gene: TRBV6-6; d_gene: TRBD2; j_gene: TRBJ2-1; abundance: -; CDR3aa: CASSPLGLAGPTGQFF; CDR3nt: TGTGCCAGCAGCCCACTGGGACTAGCGGGGCCAACGGGGCAGTTCTTC
v_gene: TRBV6-5; d_gene: -; j_gene: TRBJ1-1; abundance: -; CDR3aa: CASSYTGTANTEAFF; CDR3nt: TGTGCCAGCAGTTACACCGGGACGGCTAACACTGAAGCTTTCTTT
v_gene: TRBV15; d_gene: TRBD1; j_gene: TRBJ1-1; abundance: -; CDR3aa: CATSRWTGDELGPGTEAFF; CDR3nt: TGTGCCACCAGCAGATGGACAGGGGACGAATTGGGGCCCGGCACTGAAGCTTTCTTT
v_gene: TRBV10-3; d_gene: -; j_gene: TRBJ1-1; abundance: -; CDR3aa: CAISTQGTEAFF; CDR3nt: TGTGCCATCAGTACCCAGGGAACTGAAGCTTTCTTT
v_gene: TRBV28; d_gene: -; j_gene: TRBJ2-7; abundance: -; CDR3aa: CASSRDSYEQYF; CDR3nt: TGTGCCAGCAGCCGAGACAGCTACGAGCAGTACTTC
v_gene: TRBV5-6; d_gene: -; j_gene: TRBJ1-4; abundance: -; CDR3aa: CASSSDGRYNEKLFF; CDR3nt: TGTGCCAGCAGCAGCGACGGTCGTTACAATGAAAAACTGTTTTTT
v_gene: TRBV4-1; d_gene: -; j_gene: TRBJ1-3; abundance: -; CDR3aa: CASSQDPSSGNTIYF; CDR3nt: TGCGCCAGCAGTCAAGATCCCAGCTCTGGAAACACCATATATTTT
v_gene: TRBV28; d_gene: TRBD1; j_gene: TRBJ1-1; abundance: -; CDR3aa: CASSLEGQRRSGTEAFF; CDR3nt: TGTGCCAGCAGTTTGGAGGGACAGCGAAGAAGTGGCACTGAAGCTTTCTTT
v_gene: TRBV6-5; d_gene: -; j_gene: TRBJ1-2; abundance: -; CDR3aa: CATSSRVAYGYTF; CDR3nt: TGTGCCACCTCCTCGAGGGTTGCGTATGGCTACACCTTC
v_gene: TRBV7-2; d_gene: -; j_gene: TRBJ1-2; abundance: -; CDR3aa: CASSLDPGDNYGYTF; CDR3nt: TGTGCCAGCAGCTTAGATCCGGGAGACAACTATGGCTACACCTTC
v_gene: TRBV5-1; d_gene: -; j_gene: TRBJ1-1; abundance: -; CDR3aa: CASSLARNTEAFF; CDR3nt: TGCGCCAGCAGCTTGGCCAGGAACACTGAAGCTTTCTTT
v_gene: TRBV4-2; d_gene: -; j_gene: TRBJ1-2; abundance: -; CDR3aa: CASSQDTDRSNYGYTF; CDR3nt: TGTGCCAGCAGCCAAGATACCGACAGATCTAACTATGGCTACACCTTC
v_gene: TRBV28; d_gene: TRBD2; j_gene: TRBJ2-1; abundance: -; CDR3aa: CASRVSGRIYNEQFF; CDR3nt: TGTGCCAGCCGGGTTAGCGGGAGGATCTACAATGAGCAGTTCTTC
v_gene: TRBV6-6; d_gene: -; j_gene: TRBJ1-5; abundance: -; CDR3aa: CASRQNSNQPQHF; CDR3nt: TGTGCCAGCAGACAGAATAGCAATCAGCCCCAGCATTTT
v_gene: TRBV5-4; d_gene: -; j_gene: TRBJ2-7; abundance: -; CDR3aa: CASSVSGSYEQYF; CDR3nt: TGTGCCAGCAGCGTCAGCGGCTCCTACGAGCAGTACTTC
v_gene: TRBV27; d_gene: TRBD2; j_gene: TRBJ2-7; abundance: -; CDR3aa: CASSLSVGAGAYEQYF; CDR3nt: TGTGCCAGCAGTTTATCGGTTGGGGCGGGGGCCTACGAGCAGTACTTC
v_gene: TRBV27; d_gene: -; j_gene: TRBJ1-5; abundance: once; CDR3aa: CASSSGGSSNQPQHF; CDR3nt: TGTGCCAGCAGTTCGGGGGGGAGCAGCAATCAGCCCCAGCATTTT
v_gene: TRBV30; d_gene: TRBD1; j_gene: TRBJ1-1; abundance: -; CDR3aa: CAWTSGGVTEAFF; CDR3nt: TGTGCCTGGACCTCAGGGGGGGTCACTGAAGCTTTCTTT
v_gene: TRBV10-1; d_gene: TRBD2; j_gene: TRBJ2-7; abundance: -; CDR3aa: CASSGTSGRFYEQYF; CDR3nt: TGCGCCAGCAGCGGGACTAGCGGGAGATTCTACGAGCAGTACTTC
v_gene: TRBV11-2; d_gene: -; j_gene: TRBJ1-1; abundance: -; CDR3aa: CASSLRGNTEAFF; CDR3nt: TGTGCCAGCAGCTTAAGGGGGAACACTGAAGCTTTCTTT
v_gene: TRBV13; d_gene: TRBD2; j_gene: TRBJ2-1; abundance: -; CDR3aa: CASSLVTGLAGGIVSYNEQFF; CDR3nt: TGTGCCAGCAGCTTAGTGACGGGACTAGCGGGAGGTATCGTCTCCTACAATGAGCAGTTCTTC
v_gene: TRBV7-2; d_gene: TRBD2; j_gene: TRBJ2-7; abundance: -; CDR3aa: CASSRIAGGPYEQYF; CDR3nt: TGTGCCAGCAGCCGAATAGCGGGAGGACCCTACGAGCAGTACTTC
v_gene: TRBV29-1; d_gene: -; j_gene: TRBJ2-5; abundance: once; CDR3aa: CSVEEWKYNQETQYF; CDR3nt: TGCAGCGTTGAGGAGTGGAAGTATAATCAAGAGACCCAGTACTTC
v_gene: TRBV11-3; d_gene: -; j_gene: TRBJ2-3; abundance: -; CDR3aa: CASSLDPDHTQYF; CDR3nt: TGTGCCAGCAGCTTAGATCCGGACCATACGCAGTATTTT
v_gene: TRBV2; d_gene: TRBD1; j_gene: TRBJ1-2; abundance: -; CDR3aa: CASSSDRVGYTF; CDR3nt: TGTGCCAGCAGCTCCGACAGGGTTGGCTACACCTTC
v_gene: TRBV2; d_gene: TRBD2; j_gene: TRBJ2-2; abundance: -; CDR3aa: CASSAASGNTGELFF; CDR3nt: TGTGCCAGCAGTGCGGCTAGCGGGAACACCGGGGAGCTGTTTTTT
v_gene: TRBV27; d_gene: -; j_gene: TRBJ2-5; abundance: few; CDR3aa: CASSVGETQYF; CDR3nt: TGTGCCAGCAGCGTTGGGGAGACCCAGTACTTC
v_gene: TRBV11-2; d_gene: -; j_gene: TRBJ1-3; abundance: -; CDR3aa: CASSFSVIRTSGNTIYF; CDR3nt: TGTGCCAGCAGCTTTTCGGTCATTAGGACCTCTGGAAACACCATATATTTT
v_gene: TRBV30; d_gene: -; j_gene: TRBJ1-2; abundance: once; CDR3aa: CASFGGDYGYTF; CDR3nt: TGTGCCTCCTTTGGCGGGGACTATGGCTACACCTTC
v_gene: TRBV7-8; d_gene: -; j_gene: TRBJ2-3; abundance: -; CDR3aa: CASSHGSDTQYF; CDR3nt: TGTGCCAGCAGCCACGGGTCAGATACGCAGTATTTT
v_gene: TRBV4-2; d_gene: TRBD2; j_gene: TRBJ2-3; abundance: -; CDR3aa: CASSQEGVTSGGTDTQYF; CDR3nt: TGTGCCAGCAGCCAAGAGGGCGTGACTAGCGGGGGCACAGATACGCAGTATTTT
v_gene: TRBV15; d_gene: -; j_gene: TRBJ2-7; abundance: -; CDR3aa: CATSRGRDGAYEQYF; CDR3nt: TGTGCCACCAGCAGAGGCCGGGACGGAGCCTACGAGCAGTACTTC
v_gene: TRBV6-6; d_gene: TRBD1; j_gene: TRBJ2-7; abundance: few; CDR3aa: CASRNRQGGPYEQYF; CDR3nt: TGTGCCAGCAGGAACAGACAGGGTGGCCCTTACGAGCAGTACTTC
v_gene: TRBV6-1; d_gene: -; j_gene: TRBJ2-2; abundance: -; CDR3aa: CASSVGTTGELFF; CDR3nt: TGTGCCAGCAGTGTCGGGACTACCGGGGAGCTGTTTTTT
v_gene: TRBV7-2; d_gene: TRBD2; j_gene: TRBJ2-1; abundance: -; CDR3aa: CASSVTSGKYNEQFF; CDR3nt: TGTGCCAGCAGTGTGACTAGCGGGAAATACAATGAGCAGTTCTTC
v_gene: TRBV6-5; d_gene: -; j_gene: TRBJ1-1; abundance: few; CDR3aa: CASSLGLGTEAFF; CDR3nt: TGTGCCAGCAGTTTGGGGTTGGGCACTGAAGCTTTCTTT
v_gene: TRBV4-1; d_gene: TRBD1; j_gene: TRBJ1-4; abundance: once; CDR3aa: CASSPSGGGQGNEKLFF; CDR3nt: TGCGCCAGCAGCCCATCGGGTGGGGGACAGGGTAATGAAAAACTGTTTTTT
v_gene: TRBV5-4; d_gene: TRBD2; j_gene: TRBJ2-1; abundance: -; CDR3aa: CASSPGLAGSYNEQFF; CDR3nt: TGTGCCAGCAGCCCGGGACTAGCGGGGTCCTACAATGAGCAGTTCTTC
v_gene: TRBV2; d_gene: -; j_gene: TRBJ1-5; abundance: few; CDR3aa: CASSNDQPQHF; CDR3nt: TGTGCCAGCAGTAACGATCAGCCCCAGCATTTT